This TCR beta chain was identified during a study of T cells after yellow fever vaccination. One entry per CDR3 protein, called by TCRdb with MiXCR from the 5' RACE reads. Here the sample spans a few hundred thousand distinct CDR3 sequences, 4.1% being singletons. This clonotype appeared a few times. Germline V lookup: CDR1 MGHRA, CDR2 YSYEKL. The V gene lost 2 bases and the J gene lost 7 bases, with 17 bases spanning the gap. The CDR3 totals 15 residues. The TCR was taken from a young man who received the YFV17D yellow fever vaccine. V usage is TRBV4-1 and J usage is TRBJ2-5; TRBD1 might be the D (6 bases). This sample comprised PBMCs, obtained 5 days after the yellow fever booster vaccination. The CDR3 nucleotides read TGCGCCAGCAGCCAACCCCGGGACAAAGGGGGGACCCAGTACTTC. Its protein product is CASSQPRDKGGTQYF.